This T cell receptor (beta chain) was captured in a study of T cells expressing NK-cell markers. CDR1 and CDR2 from the germline V gene are SGHRS and YFSETQ. This CDR3 comprises 14 residues. TCRdb processed the 5' RACE reads again and assigns one entry to each CDR3 protein, with no DNA. The sample data list 350,000 to 450,000 distinct CDR3 sequences. V is TRBV5-1 and J is TRBJ1-6; TCRdb gives TRBD1 as the D gene, but with no DNA this cannot be confirmed. The sample taken for sequencing was blood T cells: a sorted CD56 or NKG2C T cell subset, CD4+ or CD8+ T cells, or bulk PBMC T cells (not recorded which). The source is a man aged 18 to 70 in good health. CDR3 in amino acids: CASSTGAGNSPLHF.